The 23 T cell receptor beta chains listed next were all sequenced from one sample in a study of memory CD4+ T cells and cytomegalovirus serostatus. Single viable CD3+CD4+CD8-CD45RO+ cells were sorted as the memory CD4+ T cells. TCRdb keeps only in-frame clones here, not all; method: immunoSEQ multiplex PCR. The data hold 55,000 to 60,000 clones, with roughly 81% observed a single time. Sequenced material: memory CD4+ T cells from blood. The receptors were gathered from an adult in good health and CMV-seronegative.

This clone has just a few counts. V usage is TRBV4-1 and J usage is TRBJ1-2, with D perhaps TRBD1 (5 bases). Trimming left V 0 bases short and J 4 bases short, with 18 bases between. Germline CDR1 MGHRA, CDR2 YSYEKL. There are 17 residues in the CDR3. In nucleotides, the CDR3 is TGCGCCAGCAGCCAAGATTGGGGGAGGGGTATCAGCTATGGCTACACCTTC. Amino acid sequence: CASSQDWGRGISYGYTF.

This clone was counted a single time. The CDR3 region has the DNA TGTGCCAGCAGTTACGCGGGGGCGGGTGGCTACACCTTC. Amino acids: CASSYAGAGGYTF. V gene TRBV6-6 combines with J gene TRBJ1-2; weak D call: TRBD1 (6 bases). The CDR3 extends over 13 amino acids. Germline values: CDR1 MNHNY, CDR2 SVGAGI (reference sequence). Trimming shortened V by 2 bases and J by 7 bases, and 11 bases separated the two germline ends.

This chain connects TRBV20-1 to TRBJ2-1; D unresolved. CDR1 is DFQATT and CDR2 is SNEGSKA in the germline V gene (reference sequence). The CDR3 contains 11 residues. CDR3 sequence (DNA): TGCAGCTGCTCCCTCTACAATGAGCAGTTCTTC. Its translation: CSCSLYNEQFF.

This clone was seen more than once but under ten times. The CDR3 DNA is TGTGCCAGCAGTTTAGGACACCGCCTGACCGGCGGCTACACCTTC. It translates to CASSLGHRLTGGYTF. V is TRBV28 and J is TRBJ1-2, with TRBD1 as a possible D gene (5 bases). Germline V gene lookup returns CDR1 MDHEN and CDR2 SYDVKM. Trimming took 2 bases from V and 8 from J, leaving 18 bases between them. This CDR3 is built from 15 residues.

Concerning this clone itself: Relative to the germline gene, one junction end is altered; a read error may explain this. The chain uses TRBV7-2 and TRBJ2-1; 7 positions match TRBD2. CDR1 and CDR2 (germline): SGHTA, FQGNSA. This CDR3 is 13 amino acids long. The CDR3 region is CARSSLAAGEQFF. As DNA, the CDR3 is TGTGCCCGCAGCTCCCTAGCGGCCGGTGAGCAGTTCTTC.

The chain carries TRBV11-1 and TRBJ2-2; 7 nucleotides line up with TRBD2. The CDR3 is 16 residues long. The V gene end was trimmed by 7 bases and the J gene end by 2 bases; junction bases not matched to a gene: 10. CDR1 SGHAT and CDR2 FQDESV come from the germline V gene (reference sequence). CDR3 coding DNA: TGTGCCAGCAAGAAGGAGCGGGGATTAAACACCGGGGAGCTGTTTTTT. Amino acid sequence: CASKKERGLNTGELFF.

This clone occurred once. The V call is TRBV10-1, the J call TRBJ2-7, with D maybe TRBD2 (5 bases). Germline V gives CDR1 WNHNN, CDR2 SYGVQD (reference sequence). There are 12 residues in the CDR3. The ends were cut back, 11 bases at V and 6 bases at J, with 17 bases in the middle. The CDR3 DNA is TGCGCCCAGTCGCACGACGGGATCGAGCAGTACTTC. Protein product: CAQSHDGIEQYF.

The chain links TRBV7-2 to TRBJ1-5; D is unresolved. The germline V and J ends were trimmed by 6 bases and 4 bases, with 13 bases remaining between them. Germline assignment: CDR1 SGHTA and CDR2 FQGNSA. The CDR3 totals 14 residues. The CDR3 nucleotides are TGTGCCAGCAGTCCGGGCATAGGGAATCAGCCCCAGCATTTT. As protein: CASSPGIGNQPQHF.

The chain has TRBV27 and TRBJ1-5; the D gene is possibly TRBD1 (6 bases). Trimming left V 7 bases short and J 0 bases short, with 19 bases between. This CDR3 spans 17 amino acids. Germline CDR1 reads MNHEY; CDR2 reads SMNVEV (reference sequence). This CDR3 is CASNRLGAGDSNQPQHF. The CDR3 DNA reads TGTGCCAGCAACCGACTGGGGGCCGGGGATAGCAATCAGCCCCAGCATTTT.

Only one count was recorded for this clone. The DNA of the CDR3 is TGCATGGGTCGGCGTTCCGGGTACAATGAGCAGTTCTTC. As protein: CMGRRSGYNEQFF. The chain joins TRBV29-1 to TRBJ2-1, with D unresolved. The germline gives CDR1 SQVTM, CDR2 ANQGSEA. The CDR3 loop spans 13 amino acids.

V is TRBV6-5 and J is TRBJ2-2; 10 positions match TRBD1. Germline trimming cut 6 bases from V and 6 bases from J; bases unmatched to any gene: 7. This CDR3 spans 15 amino acids. Germline CDR1 and CDR2: MNHEY and SVGAGI. The CDR3 region is CASRRDRGLAGELFF. In DNA, the CDR3 is TGTGCCAGCAGAAGGGACAGGGGCCTAGCCGGGGAGCTGTTTTTT.

This clone was seen a single time. This chain joins TRBV9 and TRBJ2-5; D is unclear. CDR3 length: 15 amino acids. In germline, CDR1 is SGDLS, CDR2 YYNGEE. Trimming removed 2 bases at V and 4 bases at J, with 15 bases between. The CDR3: CASSVGTLGLETQYF. The CDR3 DNA reads as TGTGCCAGCAGCGTTGGCACCCTAGGTTTAGAGACCCAGTACTTC.

V is TRBV5-4 and J is TRBJ2-1; D gene ambiguous. V was clipped by 1 base and J by 0 bases, with 8 bases between them. Germline assignment: CDR1 SGHNT and CDR2 YYREEE (reference sequence). The CDR3 spans 15 residues. This CDR3 reads CASSLQLSSYNEQFF. The CDR3 DNA sequence: TGTGCCAGCAGCTTGCAGTTAAGCTCCTACAATGAGCAGTTCTTC.

The genes are TRBV7-2 and TRBJ2-3; possibly TRBD2 for D (6 bases). Trimming took off 2 bases at V and 4 bases at J, with 16 bases between the two ends. The germline V gene encodes CDR1 SGHTA and CDR2 FQGNSA. The CDR3 is made up of 16 amino acids. The CDR3 DNA reads TGTGCCAGCAGCTTACAGGCGGGATCGTCGGCAGATACGCAGTATTTT. Translation: CASSLQAGSSADTQYF.

V is TRBV6-5 and J is TRBJ2-7; D perhaps matches TRBD2 (6 bases). The germline V gene encodes CDR1 MNHEY and CDR2 SVGAGI. V was shortened by 6 bases and J by 5 bases, with 20 bases between the two germline ends. The CDR3 extends over 15 amino acids. The CDR3 sequence is CASRTRNGRGHEQYF. CDR3 coding DNA: TGTGCCAGCAGAACTAGGAACGGGAGAGGACACGAGCAGTACTTC.

V gene TRBV6-1 combines with J gene TRBJ1-2; TRBD1 matches at 10 bases. Trimming removed 7 bases from V and 5 bases from J; junction bases left unmatched: 10. From germline, CDR1 is MNHNS and CDR2 SASEGT. The CDR3 sequence is 15 residues long. This chain's CDR3 is CASILGTGVWYGYTF. As DNA, the CDR3 is TGTGCCAGCATTCTAGGGACAGGGGTGTGGTATGGCTACACCTTC.

The chain recombines TRBV14 with TRBJ1-1; no clear D. Per germline, CDR1 SGHDN and CDR2 FVKESK. This CDR3 has 13 residues. V shed 3 bases and J shed 5 bases, with 10 bases lying between them. CDR3: CASSQLPRTEAFF. CDR3 DNA sequence: TGTGCCAGCAGCCAGTTGCCACGGACTGAAGCTTTCTTT.

J is TRBJ1-1 and V is TRBV7-9, with TRBD1 matching over 7 bases. The trim removed 2 bases at V and 6 bases at J, leaving 6 bases unmatched. The CDR3 runs to 14 residues. Germline CDR1 is SEHNR and CDR2 is FQNEAQ (reference sequence). CDR3 DNA: TGTGCCAGCAGCTTATCGGGACAGTCCCCTGAAGCTTTCTTT. This codes for CASSLSGQSPEAFF.

V and J are TRBV18 and TRBJ1-1; D perhaps matches TRBD1 (6 bases). This CDR3 contains 13 residues. Germline loops: CDR1 KGHSH, CDR2 LQKENI. Trimming removed 6 bases from V and 1 base from J, with 9 bases in between. The CDR3 region is CASSWGANTEAFF. The CDR3 bases are TGTGCCAGCTCCTGGGGGGCGAACACTGAAGCTTTCTTT.

This clone was seen just once. The chain has TRBV28 and TRBJ1-2; D is unresolved. CDR1 and CDR2 (germline): MDHEN, SYDVKM. Trimming took 4 bases from V and 0 from J, leaving 12 bases between them. The CDR3 is 15 amino acids. The CDR3 region is CASSSHSSSNYGYTF. CDR3 coding DNA: TGTGCCAGCAGTTCTCACAGCAGTTCTAACTATGGCTACACCTTC.

The chain has TRBV2 and TRBJ2-2; no clear D. The CDR3 has 14 residues. CDR1 and CDR2 (germline): SNHLY, FYNNEI. The germline V and J ends were trimmed by 9 bases and 0 bases, with 11 bases remaining between them. The CDR3 DNA reads TGTGCCAGTTGGAAATTAGCGAACACCGGGGAGCTGTTTTTT. Protein product: CASWKLANTGELFF.

The chain recombines TRBV28 with TRBJ1-5; D remains unclear. The CDR3 length is 14 residues. CDR1 and CDR2 from the germline V gene are MDHEN and SYDVKM. V shed 7 bases and J shed 3 bases, with 13 bases lying between them. Here the CDR3 DNA reads TGTGCCAGCATTTCGGGCAGTCTCAATCAGCCCCAGCATTTT. Translating it yields CASISGSLNQPQHF.

The genes are TRBV7-6 and TRBJ2-1; D tentatively fits TRBD1 or TRBD2 (5 bases each). Germline V gene lookup returns CDR1 SGHVS and CDR2 FNYEAQ. V was pared by 5 bases and J by 7 bases, with 18 bases between. The CDR3 runs 15 residues. CDR3 nucleotides: TGTGCCAGCAGCGCTCGAAATAAGAGGGGAAATGAGCAGTTCTTC. Protein sequence: CASSARNKRGNEQFF.